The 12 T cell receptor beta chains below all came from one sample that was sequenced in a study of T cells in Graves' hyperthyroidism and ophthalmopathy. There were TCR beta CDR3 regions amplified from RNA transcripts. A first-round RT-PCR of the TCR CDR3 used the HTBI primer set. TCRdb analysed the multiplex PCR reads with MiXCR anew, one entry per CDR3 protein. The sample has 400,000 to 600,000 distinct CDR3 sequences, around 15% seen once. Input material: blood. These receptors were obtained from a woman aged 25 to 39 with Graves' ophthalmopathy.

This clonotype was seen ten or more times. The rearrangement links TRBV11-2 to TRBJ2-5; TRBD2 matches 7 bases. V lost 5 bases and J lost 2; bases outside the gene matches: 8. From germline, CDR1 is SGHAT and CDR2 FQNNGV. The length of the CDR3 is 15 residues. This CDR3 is CASSIRLAEQETQYF. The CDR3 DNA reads TGTGCCAGCAGCATCCGTCTAGCGGAGCAAGAGACCCAGTACTTC.

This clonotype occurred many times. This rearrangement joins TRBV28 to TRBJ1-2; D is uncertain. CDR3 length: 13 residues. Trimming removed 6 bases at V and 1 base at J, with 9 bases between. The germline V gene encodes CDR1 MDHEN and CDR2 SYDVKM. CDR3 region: CASSRGINYGYTF. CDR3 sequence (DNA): TGTGCCAGCAGCAGAGGGATTAACTATGGCTACACCTTC.

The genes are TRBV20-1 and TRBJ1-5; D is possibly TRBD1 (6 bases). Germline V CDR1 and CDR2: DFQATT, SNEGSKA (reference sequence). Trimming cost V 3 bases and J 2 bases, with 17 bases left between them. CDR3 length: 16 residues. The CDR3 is CSARAGVFGRNQPQHF. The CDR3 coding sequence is TGCAGTGCTAGGGCAGGGGTTTTTGGTCGCAATCAGCCCCAGCATTTT.

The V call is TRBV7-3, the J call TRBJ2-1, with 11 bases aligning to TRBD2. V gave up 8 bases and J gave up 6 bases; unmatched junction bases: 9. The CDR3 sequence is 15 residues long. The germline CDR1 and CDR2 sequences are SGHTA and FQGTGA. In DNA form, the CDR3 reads TGTGCCAGCGGACGGGTAGCGGGAGGGCGCAATGAGCAGTTCTTC. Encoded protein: CASGRVAGGRNEQFF.

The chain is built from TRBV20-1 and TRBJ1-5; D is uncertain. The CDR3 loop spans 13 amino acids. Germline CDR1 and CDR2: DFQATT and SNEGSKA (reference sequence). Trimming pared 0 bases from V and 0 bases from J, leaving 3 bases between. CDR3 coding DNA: TGCAGTGCTAGAGATCCTAGCAATCAGCCCCAGCATTTT. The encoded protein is CSARDPSNQPQHF.

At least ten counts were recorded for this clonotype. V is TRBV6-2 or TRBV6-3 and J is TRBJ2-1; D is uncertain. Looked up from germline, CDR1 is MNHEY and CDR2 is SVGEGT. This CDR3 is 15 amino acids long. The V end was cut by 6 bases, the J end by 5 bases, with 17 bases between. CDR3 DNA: TGTGCCAGCAGCCAAGGGCCTAGGGTCAACAATGAGCAGTTCTTC. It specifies CASSQGPRVNNEQFF.

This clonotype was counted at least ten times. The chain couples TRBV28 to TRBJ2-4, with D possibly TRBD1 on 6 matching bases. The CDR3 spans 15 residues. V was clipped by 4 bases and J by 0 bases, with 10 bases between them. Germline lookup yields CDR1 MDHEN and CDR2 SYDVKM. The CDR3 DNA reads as TGTGCCAGCAGTTCCTACAGGGTAGCCAAAAACATTCAGTACTTC. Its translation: CASSSYRVAKNIQYF.

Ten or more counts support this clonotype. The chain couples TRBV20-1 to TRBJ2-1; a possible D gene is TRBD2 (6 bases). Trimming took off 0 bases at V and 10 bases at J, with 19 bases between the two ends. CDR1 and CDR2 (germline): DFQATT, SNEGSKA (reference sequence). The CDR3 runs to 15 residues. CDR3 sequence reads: CSARDMRLVGGEQFF. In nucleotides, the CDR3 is TGCAGTGCTAGAGATATGCGACTAGTGGGAGGCGAGCAGTTCTTC.

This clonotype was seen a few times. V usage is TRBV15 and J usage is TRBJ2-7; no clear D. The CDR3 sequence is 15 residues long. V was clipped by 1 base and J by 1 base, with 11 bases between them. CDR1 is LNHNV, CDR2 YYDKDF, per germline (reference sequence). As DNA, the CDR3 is TGTGCCACCAGCAGAGCCGCGGACGGGTCCTACGAGCAGTACTTC. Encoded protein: CATSRAADGSYEQYF.

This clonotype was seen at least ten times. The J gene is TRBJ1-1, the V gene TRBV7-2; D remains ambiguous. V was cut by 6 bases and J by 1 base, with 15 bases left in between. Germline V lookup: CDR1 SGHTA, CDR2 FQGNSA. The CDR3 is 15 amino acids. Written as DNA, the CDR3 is TGTGCCAGCAGACTAGGGCCAGGATCGAACACTGAAGCTTTCTTT. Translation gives CASRLGPGSNTEAFF.

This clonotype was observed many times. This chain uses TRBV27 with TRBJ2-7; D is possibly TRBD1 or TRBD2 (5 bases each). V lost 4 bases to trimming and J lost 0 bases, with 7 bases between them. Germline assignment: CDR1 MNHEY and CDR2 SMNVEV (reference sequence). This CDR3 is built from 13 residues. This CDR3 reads CASSWGTSYEQYF. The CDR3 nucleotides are TGTGCCAGCAGTTGGGGGACCTCCTACGAGCAGTACTTC.

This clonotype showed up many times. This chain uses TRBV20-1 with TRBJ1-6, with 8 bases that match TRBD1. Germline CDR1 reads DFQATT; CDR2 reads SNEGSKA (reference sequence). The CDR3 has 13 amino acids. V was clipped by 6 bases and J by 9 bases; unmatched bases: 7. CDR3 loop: CSAQGQGSSPLHF. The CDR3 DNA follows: TGCAGTGCCCAAGGACAGGGCTCTTCACCCCTCCACTTT.